Following are 19 T cell receptor beta chains from one sample sequenced in a study of shared clonotypes between healthy human individuals. Sequencing was performed with immunoSEQ multiplex PCR; in TCRdb, only in-frame clones are kept and a portion is missing. Of 550,000 to 750,000 clones listed, around 95% are singletons. Naive CD8 cells comprised CD45RO-negative, CCR7-positively selected cells, excluding terminally differentiated effector memory CD45RA+ cells. Sequenced material: naive CD8+ T cells sorted from blood. Receptors were obtained from a woman aged 25 to 39 in good health.

The CDR3 loop is CASSQDPPGVRVHTDTQYF. The CDR3 coding sequence is TGTGCCAGCAGCCAAGATCCACCCGGGGTGCGGGTACACACAGATACGCAGTATTTT. This chain links TRBV14 with TRBJ2-3; D is perhaps TRBD2 (5 bases). V lost 0 bases, J lost 2 bases, and 21 bases lay in between. The CDR3 has 19 residues. CDR1 and CDR2 from the germline V gene are SGHDN and FVKESK.

The rearrangement uses TRBV13 and TRBJ1-4, with D perhaps TRBD1 (6 bases). V lost 5 bases and J lost 3, with 10 bases in between. Looked up from germline, CDR1 is PRHDT and CDR2 is FYEKMQ (reference sequence). The CDR3 loop spans 14 amino acids. In DNA form, the CDR3 reads TGTGCCAGCAGCCTCAAGGGGGCTAATGAAAAACTGTTTTTT. This codes for CASSLKGANEKLFF.

The V call is TRBV29-1, the J call TRBJ1-2; 9 bases map to TRBD1. Trimming at V came to 0 bases and at J to 8 bases, leaving 13 bases not matched to a gene. Per germline, CDR1 SQVTM and CDR2 ANQGSEA. The CDR3 is made up of 16 amino acids. The CDR3 reads CSVEDLAGQGKWGYTF. The CDR3 nucleotides are TGCAGCGTTGAAGATCTCGCGGGACAGGGTAAATGGGGCTACACCTTC.

The chain has TRBV28 and TRBJ1-6; 10 bases line up with TRBD1. Germline V gene lookup returns CDR1 MDHEN and CDR2 SYDVKM. The CDR3 covers 14 residues. V lost 8 bases and J lost 9; bases outside the gene matches: 7. Written as DNA, the CDR3 is TGTGCCAGCGGGAATCGACAGGGGGCTTCACCCCTCCACTTT. Residues: CASGNRQGASPLHF.

The V and J genes are TRBV19 and TRBJ1-5; no clear D. Germline CDR1 reads LNHDA; CDR2 reads SQIVND (reference sequence). CDR3 length: 15 amino acids. V gave up 7 bases and J gave up 0 bases, with 13 bases separating them. The CDR3 reads CASTSLEYSNQPQHF. In DNA form, the CDR3 reads TGTGCCAGTACCTCACTAGAATATAGCAATCAGCCCCAGCATTTT.

The V call is TRBV28, the J call TRBJ2-7; D remains ambiguous. Germline V CDR1 and CDR2: MDHEN, SYDVKM. V dropped 3 bases and J dropped 4 bases, with 10 bases sitting between them. The CDR3 has 13 residues. The CDR3 DNA reads TGTGCCAGCAGTTTCTCTTCACTTTACGAGCAGTACTTC. This sequence encodes CASSFSSLYEQYF.

V usage is TRBV7-8 and J usage is TRBJ2-7; D gene unclear. Trimming stripped 5 bases from V and 4 bases from J, with 21 bases between. CDR1 and CDR2 (germline): SGHVS, FQNEAQ. This CDR3 has 16 amino acids. The DNA of the CDR3 is TGTGCCAGCAGCAATAGCCCGGACCCGGAAAATTACGAGCAGTACTTC. Its translation: CASSNSPDPENYEQYF.

The J gene is TRBJ2-7, the V gene TRBV4-1, with 8 bases aligning to TRBD2. J lost 5 bases, V lost 1 base, and 7 bases had no gene match. Looked up from germline, CDR1 is MGHRA and CDR2 is YSYEKL. CDR3 length: 15 amino acids. The CDR3 sequence: CASSQVRGGGDEQYF. Written as DNA, the CDR3 is TGCGCCAGCAGCCAAGTCCGGGGGGGCGGCGACGAGCAGTACTTC.

The chain links TRBV19 to TRBJ1-2; D perhaps matches TRBD1 (5 bases). V lost 2 bases to trimming and J lost 4 bases, with 14 bases between them. The CDR3 runs to 15 residues. CDR1 LNHDA and CDR2 SQIVND come from the germline V gene (reference sequence). DNA for the CDR3: TGTGCCAGTAGTATACCGAGGGGCAGGGTCTATGGCTACACCTTC. This sequence encodes CASSIPRGRVYGYTF.

The chain employs TRBV5-1 and TRBJ2-6; D is perhaps TRBD1 or TRBD2 (5 bases each). Per germline, CDR1 SGHRS and CDR2 YFSETQ. Trimming took off 0 bases at V and 1 base at J, with 11 bases between the two ends. The CDR3 length is 17 residues. CDR3 nucleotides: TGCGCCAGCAGCTTGGCCGGGACCTCTTCTGGGGCCAACGTCCTGACTTTC. Translated: CASSLAGTSSGANVLTF.

This rearrangement joins TRBV7-6 to TRBJ2-5; D gene uncertain. Germline assignment: CDR1 SGHVS and CDR2 FNYEAQ. The CDR3 runs 13 residues. Trimming cost V 2 bases and J 4 bases, with 8 bases left between them. The CDR3 reads CASSLKWGETQYF. The CDR3 nucleotides read TGTGCCAGCAGCTTAAAGTGGGGAGAGACCCAGTACTTC. Full variable domain (outside the CDR3, taken from reference TRBV7-6 and TRBJ2-5): GAGVSQSPRYKVTKRGQDVALRCDPISGHVSLYWYRQALGQGPEFLTYFNYEAQQDKSGLPNDRFSAERPEGSISTLTIQRTEQRDSAMYRCASSLKWGETQYFGPGTRLLVL.

V gene TRBV27 combines with J gene TRBJ1-2; D is perhaps TRBD1 (6 bases). The V end lost 4 bases, the J end lost 4 bases, and 19 bases lay between the germline ends. From germline, CDR1 is MNHEY and CDR2 SMNVEV (reference sequence). The CDR3 spans 16 residues. The CDR3 sequence is CASSSLIRTGPYGYTF. CDR3 DNA: TGTGCCAGCAGTTCATTAATCCGTACAGGGCCCTATGGCTACACCTTC.

This clone was detected only once. The V gene is TRBV28, the J gene TRBJ2-7; D possibly corresponds to TRBD1 (6 bases). Germline V gene data show CDR1 as MDHEN and CDR2 as SYDVKM. V dropped 5 bases and J dropped 7 bases, with 18 bases sitting between them. CDR3 size: 14 residues. The CDR3: CASSVDRSLEEQYF. DNA of the CDR3: TGTGCCAGCAGTGTGGACAGATCCTTGGAAGAGCAGTACTTC.

This chain joins TRBV19 and TRBJ2-6; D is undetermined. Germline CDR1 is LNHDA and CDR2 is SQIVND (reference sequence). Trimming removed 2 bases at V and 0 bases at J, with 5 bases between. CDR3 length: 15 residues. CDR3 sequence: CASSIRVSGANVLTF. The CDR3 DNA reads TGTGCCAGTAGTATAAGGGTCTCTGGGGCCAACGTCCTGACTTTC.

The V call is TRBV7-7, the J call TRBJ2-7; a weak D match, TRBD1 (6 bases). V was shortened by 1 base and J by 3 bases, with 7 bases between the two germline ends. The CDR3 is 13 residues long. Germline-derived CDR1 and CDR2 are SSHAT and FNYEAQ (reference sequence). CDR3 in amino acids: CASSLEQGYEQYF. CDR3 nucleotides: TGTGCCAGCAGCTTAGAACAGGGCTACGAGCAGTACTTC.

CDR3 in amino acids: CRAHPDRLVYEQYF. CDR3 in DNA: TGCAGAGCTCACCCGGACCGTTTGGTATACGAGCAGTACTTC. The chain carries TRBV29-1 and TRBJ2-7; D is ambiguous. The CDR3 length is 14 residues. CDR1 and CDR2 from the germline V gene are SQVTM and ANQGSEA.

The genes are TRBV28 and TRBJ1-5; possible D gene TRBD1, 6 bases. With 6 bases removed from V and 0 bases from J, the gap between germline ends came to 12 bases. Germline V gene lookup returns CDR1 MDHEN and CDR2 SYDVKM. The CDR3 runs 15 residues. In nucleotides, the CDR3 is TGTGCCAGCAGGGACAGTCATTATAGCAATCAGCCCCAGCATTTT. This sequence encodes CASRDSHYSNQPQHF.

V and J are TRBV4-1 and TRBJ1-1; D is undetermined. The CDR3 contains 15 residues. Trimming pared 1 base from V and 2 bases from J, leaving 11 bases between. Per the germline V gene, CDR1 is MGHRA and CDR2 is YSYEKL. The chain's CDR3 is CASSQGWQANTEAFF. The CDR3 region has the DNA TGCGCCAGCAGCCAAGGGTGGCAAGCAAACACTGAAGCTTTCTTT.

This clone was counted a single time. The chain has TRBV28 and TRBJ2-7; tentative D call: TRBD2 (6 bases). Per the germline V gene, CDR1 is MDHEN and CDR2 is SYDVKM. This CDR3 has 13 residues. The V and J ends lost 2 bases and 4 bases respectively, with 9 bases between them. Written as DNA, the CDR3 is TGTGCCAGCAGTTTAGGGACTCGTTACGAGCAGTACTTC. Protein: CASSLGTRYEQYF.